A single TCR beta chain is shown here with its context. It has no known antigen specificity. Base qualities are not recorded, but no much larger clone differs from it by a single base. The immunoSEQ hsTCRB v3.0 assay was used at survey level resolution to sequence the TRB variable region. TRB sequencing targeted a depth of roughly 40,000-55,000 T-cell genomes per sample. TRB libraries were pooled and sequenced on an Illumina MiSeq using a v3 150-cycle kit. As for how the authors treated the data: Repertoire analysis ran in R within a reproducible Nextflow workflow covering QC, data transformation and analysis. LymphoSeq2, an R package for AIRR-Seq data exploration, was used to implement custom analyses. A handful of samples yielding fewer than 5000 total TRB sequences were excluded, leaving around 190 analyzed HIV repertoires. Among the roughly 180 retained HIV repertoires, fewer than 65 were collected before ART initiation and roughly 130 after ART initiation. Each repertoire was downsampled to 5000 TRB nucleotide sequences, and summary statistics were averaged across 100 downsampling iterations. The analysis kept only TRB sequences whose CDR3 regions were at least seven amino acids long. A Shannon entropy-derived clonality score and the Gini coefficient were used to measure diversity. In the repertoire networks, any two of the top 5000 CDR3 amino acid sequences were connected whenever the two sequences differed by an edit distance of one. GLIPH2 predicted antigen specificity groups and MHC restriction for TRB CDR3 amino acid sequences. CDR3 amino acid sequences were matched against VDJdb and McPAS-TCR to flag known CMV, EBV, HIV or tissue antigen associations. Pre-ART, post-ART and control groups were compared with Wilcoxon signed-rank tests and Holm-Bonferroni correction. In its TCRdb copy, this immuneACCESS table keeps in-frame sequences only and misses some clones. Where compared with another copy, unresolved V genes explain less than half of these, and the others have no known cause. V, J and clone size derive from that table, while D and trimming were established from the DNA sequence. The sample includes fewer than 25,000 clones, with around 80% observed a single time. The ten largest clones take up around 15% of the sample.

V lost 3 bases and J lost 2 bases; the stretch between them is 10 bases long. The CDR3 starts with the cysteine, ends with the phenylalanine, and has 14 residues. The kept DNA is CDR3 alone, 42 bases in frame from the first base. CDR1 and CDR2 were assigned from the germline V gene as KGHSH and LQKENI. The data were obtained in a study of long-term antiretroviral therapy in people with HIV (dated by TCRdb to between 2020 and 2023). About the study as a whole: The earliest samples were collected roughly a decade before the 2015 WHO recommendation for immediate ART, at a time when ART was usually postponed until CD4 counts fell. Whether ART initiation and durable HIV suppression were associated with changes in peripheral blood TRB repertoire composition and diversity was tested in a retrospective serial study. From 25 to 30 adults with confirmed HIV infection, the cohort provided around 180 cryopreserved PBMC samples, gathered serially across a mean of approximately six years (range 1-12). Among the 30 or so participants with HIV, eleven to twelve were female. Test extractions of a monoclonal T-cell line alongside about 30 polyclonal samples showed no cross-contamination during QIAcube processing. General conclusions and limits of the study: The samples span the years 2004 to 2017, and the ART regimens used may be less effective than current regimens. A significant increase in TRB diversity was found to be associated with ART initiation, although TRB diversity was observed to remain significantly below that of transplant donor controls even after long-term ART. Because PBMC availability was limited, only the TCR beta chain was sequenced, with no alpha chain pairing. The repertoire was dominated across all time points by expanded TRB clones identified before ART initiation, although this dominance was seen to fluctuate and to decrease in many PLHIV after ART. Compared with controls, HIV repertoires had narrower CDR3 length ranges, and the network structure pointed to an antigen-experienced repertoire that shifted only slightly toward naive after ART. Because cell numbers in pre-ART samples were limited, unsorted PBMC were profiled instead of sorted CD4+ and CD8+ T cells. Inferences about post-ART repertoire changes were limited because no data were available on ART adherence, viral resistance or therapy changes.

Participants were included only if at least one PBMC sample before ART initiation and at least two post-ART samples were available. Treatment was received in the United States of America by all participants with HIV. Before DNA extraction, cryopreserved samples containing roughly 0.9-11 million PBMC were thawed and washed. At the time of the earliest PBMC sample, participants with HIV were aged between roughly 20 and 60 years. PBMC samples were contributed by each participant from 1-4 timepoints before ART initiation and 2-8 timepoints after ART initiation, with a median of 7 samples. Serial HIV viral load, CD4+ T-cell count, ART history and demographic data were obtained for every participant. Genomic DNA was extracted from unsorted PBMC with a Qiagen kit on a QIAcube, processed in batches of 12 samples.

This receptor was taken from a woman aged 25 to 45 with HIV. The input for sequencing was unsorted PBMCs, taken 2.9 years after starting antiretroviral therapy. The chain was built from TRBV18 and TRBJ1-2; the D gene cannot be named for sure. The DNA sequence follows: TGTGCCAGCTCACCCCTTGAGGGAAACTATGGCTACACCTTC. The encoded protein is CASSPLEGNYGYTF.